The rows below give T cell receptor beta chains drawn from one sample of a study of blood T cell repertoires in COVID-19. Sequencing used immunoSEQ multiplex PCR; TCRdb keeps in-frame clones, though not all of them. The profile shows approximately 480,000 clones, around 90% of them singletons. The source material was PBMCs or T cells enriched from blood (not recorded which). These receptors all stem from a woman aged 18-30 years who had recovered from COVID-19. Both conserved end residues are part of each CDR3. Fields, in order: J gene, V gene, CDR3 protein.

j_gene: TRBJ2-7
v_gene: TRBV5-6
CDR3aa: CASSFSDSPAGQYF

j_gene: TRBJ2-7
v_gene: TRBV30
CDR3aa: CAWSVKRTGSYEQYF

j_gene: TRBJ1-6
v_gene: TRBV6-1
CDR3aa: CASSEEMSRGSPLHF

j_gene: TRBJ1-2
v_gene: TRBV19
CDR3aa: CASSGGASVYYGYTF

j_gene: TRBJ2-3
v_gene: TRBV7-2
CDR3aa: CASSPLAGAPTDTQYF

j_gene: TRBJ2-3
v_gene: TRBV3-1/TRBV3-2
CDR3aa: CASSPGHAGADTQYF

j_gene: TRBJ2-2
v_gene: TRBV28
CDR3aa: CASSPASGGTGELFF

j_gene: TRBJ1-2
v_gene: TRBV18
CDR3aa: CASSPQQGAGGYTF

j_gene: TRBJ1-5
v_gene: TRBV2
CDR3aa: CASSSGRSNQPQHF

j_gene: TRBJ1-1
v_gene: TRBV19
CDR3aa: CASSIEGIMSGRNTEAFF

j_gene: TRBJ2-1
v_gene: TRBV5-1
CDR3aa: CASSLAAGTTLNEQFF

j_gene: TRBJ2-3
v_gene: TRBV7-2
CDR3aa: CASSLGGTDTQYF

j_gene: TRBJ2-7
v_gene: TRBV5-6
CDR3aa: CASSPVGGDEQYF

j_gene: TRBJ1-3
v_gene: TRBV6-6
CDR3aa: CASSPRNFGNTIYF

j_gene: TRBJ1-5
v_gene: TRBV3-1/TRBV3-2
CDR3aa: CASSQDLPQPQHF

j_gene: TRBJ2-7
v_gene: TRBV21-1
CDR3aa: CASSFRDSLGEQYF

j_gene: TRBJ1-2
v_gene: TRBV28
CDR3aa: CASLGTVPDSSYGYTF

j_gene: TRBJ1-6
v_gene: TRBV10-3
CDR3aa: CATRDRGSPLHF

j_gene: TRBJ1-2
v_gene: TRBV12-3/TRBV12-4
CDR3aa: CASSLARDSNTF

j_gene: TRBJ1-1
v_gene: TRBV5-1
CDR3aa: CASSSRRQGENTEAFF

j_gene: TRBJ2-7
v_gene: TRBV6-2/TRBV6-3
CDR3aa: CASSYEGQRRDEQYF

j_gene: TRBJ2-5
v_gene: TRBV11-2
CDR3aa: CASSFGYQETQYF

j_gene: TRBJ2-1
v_gene: TRBV24-1
CDR3aa: CATSAPGSRNEQFF

j_gene: TRBJ2-3
v_gene: TRBV6-5
CDR3aa: CASSKNSGGTDTQYF

j_gene: TRBJ1-4
v_gene: TRBV6-1
CDR3aa: CASSELGRELFF

j_gene: TRBJ1-4
v_gene: TRBV2
CDR3aa: CASSGVTRVLFF

j_gene: TRBJ2-2
v_gene: TRBV6-1
CDR3aa: CASSQGTSVGSGELFF

j_gene: TRBJ1-2
v_gene: TRBV5-1
CDR3aa: CASSLEGVNGYTF

j_gene: TRBJ2-1
v_gene: TRBV28
CDR3aa: CATYLRGDEQFF

j_gene: TRBJ2-5
v_gene: TRBV7-7
CDR3aa: CASSFGLAGGETQYF

j_gene: TRBJ2-5
v_gene: TRBV16
CDR3aa: CASSQYSGQGLTSGETQYF

j_gene: TRBJ2-7
v_gene: TRBV19
CDR3aa: CASSPGHSSYEQYF

j_gene: TRBJ1-2
v_gene: TRBV24-1
CDR3aa: CATSDSGDGYTF

j_gene: TRBJ1-4
v_gene: TRBV9
CDR3aa: CASSASGSANEKLFF

j_gene: TRBJ1-3
v_gene: TRBV30
CDR3aa: CAWSVLRNTIYF

j_gene: TRBJ2-1
v_gene: TRBV2
CDR3aa: CASSELLVYNEQFF

j_gene: TRBJ1-5
v_gene: TRBV5-6
CDR3aa: CASSIGDSNQPQHF

j_gene: TRBJ2-1
v_gene: TRBV10-3
CDR3aa: CAISQEGTAVDEQFF

j_gene: TRBJ2-1
v_gene: TRBV3-1/TRBV3-2
CDR3aa: CASSQEVASGPFSALF

j_gene: TRBJ1-6
v_gene: TRBV25-1
CDR3aa: CASSELTGASSPLHF

j_gene: TRBJ1-3
v_gene: TRBV19
CDR3aa: CASHPQVNSGNTIYF

j_gene: TRBJ1-2
v_gene: TRBV28
CDR3aa: CASSFPPGLRYGYTF

j_gene: TRBJ2-7
v_gene: TRBV3-1/TRBV3-2
CDR3aa: CASSPFSGTGGSKQYF

j_gene: TRBJ2-7
v_gene: TRBV5-1
CDR3aa: CASSAVAGGGYEQYF

j_gene: TRBJ1-1
v_gene: TRBV29-1
CDR3aa: CSVVGGNTEAFF

j_gene: TRBJ2-1
v_gene: TRBV7-2
CDR3aa: CASSLAILSGGQFF

j_gene: TRBJ1-1
v_gene: TRBV19
CDR3aa: CASSIGSGTEAFF

j_gene: TRBJ2-7
v_gene: TRBV3-1/TRBV3-2
CDR3aa: CASSPSGAPYEQYF

j_gene: TRBJ2-3
v_gene: TRBV6-1
CDR3aa: CASSEGQLTDTQYF

j_gene: TRBJ2-2
v_gene: TRBV28
CDR3aa: CASSLAGGETGELFF

j_gene: TRBJ1-2
v_gene: TRBV29-1
CDR3aa: CSVVGSGENYGYTF

j_gene: TRBJ2-1
v_gene: TRBV18
CDR3aa: CASSLSSGGDEQFF

j_gene: TRBJ1-2
v_gene: TRBV30
CDR3aa: CALQDPNYGYTF

j_gene: TRBJ1-1
v_gene: TRBV29-1
CDR3aa: CSVSDREDEAFF

j_gene: TRBJ2-5
v_gene: TRBV2
CDR3aa: CASSETASGAGQETQYF

j_gene: TRBJ1-2
v_gene: TRBV2
CDR3aa: CASTRFYGYTF

j_gene: TRBJ2-3
v_gene: TRBV11-2
CDR3aa: CASSFWGGTDTQYF

j_gene: TRBJ2-3
v_gene: TRBV5-1
CDR3aa: CASRPGQGIDTQYF

j_gene: TRBJ1-1
v_gene: TRBV5-5
CDR3aa: CASSSPNVIQMSEAFF